One sample yielded the 20 T cell receptor beta chains listed below, sequenced in a study of blood T cell repertoires in COVID-19. The table came from immunoSEQ multiplex PCR; TCRdb's copy has only in-frame clones and leaves some out. Of around 300,000 clones in the sample, 91% were seen once. Sequenced input: peripheral blood. The receptors come from a woman aged 25 to 39 with COVID-19, enrolled during active disease.

The chain links TRBV18 to TRBJ2-7, with D perhaps matching TRBD1 (5 bases). V shed 3 bases and J shed 2 bases, with 11 bases lying between them. Germline CDR1 reads KGHSH; CDR2 reads LQKENI. The CDR3 spans 14 residues. The CDR3 DNA reads TGTGCCAGCTCACCTGGGGCAGCCCCCTACGAGCAGTACTTC. Encoded protein: CASSPGAAPYEQYF.

V is TRBV19 and J is TRBJ2-3; 8 positions agree with TRBD2. V was pared by 2 bases and J by 3 bases, with 7 bases of the junction left unmatched. Looked up from germline, CDR1 is LNHDA and CDR2 is SQIVND (reference sequence). CDR3 size: 16 residues. CDR3 loop: CASSIPGLGVTDTQYF. For the CDR3, the DNA is TGTGCCAGTAGTATACCGGGACTAGGAGTGACAGATACGCAGTATTTT.

J is TRBJ2-5 and V is TRBV29-1; 16 bases align to TRBD2. Germline trimming cut 7 bases from V and 5 bases from J; bases unmatched to any gene: 4. The CDR3 is 14 residues long. Germline V CDR1 and CDR2: SQVTM, ANQGSEA. The CDR3 sequence: CSGAGLAGGETQYF. The DNA of the CDR3 is TGCAGCGGGGCGGGACTAGCGGGAGGGGAGACCCAGTACTTC.

The rearrangement uses TRBV9 and TRBJ1-6; D call uncertain. The CDR3 consists of 18 residues. Germline-derived CDR1 and CDR2 are SGDLS and YYNGEE. With 0 bases removed from V and 7 bases from J, the gap between germline ends came to 20 bases. CDR3 in amino acids: CASSVAPVEGLMNSPLHF. As DNA, the CDR3 is TGTGCCAGCAGCGTAGCTCCGGTGGAGGGCCTTATGAATTCACCCCTCCACTTT.

The CDR3 region is CASSNSGTSNEQFF. The CDR3 bases are TGTGCCAGCAGCAACTCCGGGACTAGCAATGAGCAGTTCTTC. The chain carries TRBV5-6 and TRBJ2-1, with 8 nucleotides matching TRBD2. CDR1 is SGHDT and CDR2 is YYEEEE in the germline V gene. V shed 4 bases and J 6 bases; nucleotides not matched to a gene: 6. CDR3 length equals 14 residues.

Only one count was recorded for this clone. The J gene is TRBJ1-2, the V gene TRBV27; TRBD1 is a possible D gene (6 bases). The V and J ends lost 5 bases and 8 bases respectively, with 15 bases between them. Germline CDR1 is MNHEY and CDR2 is SMNVEV (reference sequence). CDR3 length: 13 residues. CDR3 nucleotides: TGTGCCAGCAGTGGACCAGGGGTGGGGGGCTACACCTTC. Its protein product is CASSGPGVGGYTF.

This sequence joins TRBV18 and TRBJ1-5, with TRBD1 as a possible D gene (5 bases). The V gene's germline CDR1 is KGHSH and CDR2 LQKENI. With 4 bases removed from V and 7 bases from J, the gap between germline ends came to 11 bases. This CDR3 is built from 13 residues. CDR3 in DNA: TGTGCCAGCTCACAGGGGAACTACCAGCCCCAGCATTTT. Translating gives CASSQGNYQPQHF. Using reference TRBV18 and TRBJ1-5 for the parts outside the CDR3, the full variable domain is NAGVMQNPRHLVRRRGQEARLRCSPMKGHSHVYWYRQLPEEGLKFMVYLQKENIIDESGMPKERFSAEFPKEGPSILRIQQVVRGDSAAYFCASSQGNYQPQHFGDGTRLSIL.

In this sample, this clone turned up once. The rearrangement uses TRBV7-9 and TRBJ1-4; D remains ambiguous. V was shortened by 0 bases and J by 14 bases, with 10 bases between the two germline ends. Germline loops: CDR1 SEHNR, CDR2 FQNEAQ (reference sequence). CDR3 length: 12 amino acids. The CDR3 DNA is TGTGCCAGCAGCTTAGCTTCCGGGAGGCTGTTTTTT. Translation: CASSLASGRLFF.

In regard to this clone: Other DNA sequences in the same sample also yield this CDR3. The chain uses TRBV24-1 and TRBJ2-1; 11 positions agree with TRBD2. The CDR3 runs 15 residues. V lost 0 bases to trimming and J lost 6 bases; unmatched junction nucleotides: 0. The germline V gene has CDR1 KGHDR and CDR2 SFDVKD. The CDR3 spells CATSDLTSGSNEQFF. CDR3 sequence (DNA): TGTGCCACCAGTGATTTGACTAGCGGGAGCAATGAGCAGTTCTTC.

This rearrangement joins TRBV2 to TRBJ1-2; D unresolved. V was shortened by 6 bases and J by 8 bases, with 16 bases between the two germline ends. The germline gives CDR1 SNHLY, CDR2 FYNNEI. The CDR3 has 13 amino acids. The CDR3 protein is CASRADGVGGYTF. The CDR3 DNA is TGTGCCAGCAGGGCCGACGGGGTTGGCGGCTACACCTTC.

This clone was seen repeatedly, ten times or more. The J gene is TRBJ1-2, the V gene TRBV11-2; D may be TRBD1 (6 bases). The V and J ends lost 1 base and 5 bases respectively, with 11 bases between them. Germline V gene data show CDR1 as SGHAT and CDR2 as FQNNGV. The CDR3 runs to 14 residues. The CDR3 region is CASSLGQGTYGYTF. The CDR3 nucleotides are TGTGCCAGCAGCTTAGGGCAGGGGACGTATGGCTACACCTTC.

This chain uses TRBV5-4 with TRBJ2-2, with D maybe TRBD2 (6 bases). CDR1 and CDR2 from the germline V gene are SGHNT and YYREEE (reference sequence). V dropped 2 bases and J dropped 5 bases, with 13 bases sitting between them. The CDR3 has 15 residues. The CDR3 is CASSLRDSGTGELFF. CDR3 bases: TGTGCCAGCAGCTTACGGGACTCTGGGACCGGGGAGCTGTTTTTT.

V is TRBV10-3 and J is TRBJ2-7, with 8 positions matching TRBD1. Trimming cost V 11 bases and J 2 bases; bases outside gene matches: 8. In germline, CDR1 is ENHRY, CDR2 SYGVKD. The CDR3 contains 13 residues. CDR3 DNA sequence: TGTGCCGTCGGGACAGGTAGAACCTACGAGCAGTACTTC. Translated, it gives CAVGTGRTYEQYF.

The chain links TRBV7-9 to TRBJ1-2; 7 nucleotides agree with TRBD1. The germline CDR1 and CDR2 sequences are SEHNR and FQNEAQ (reference sequence). J was trimmed by 7 bases and V by 1 base; bases with no gene match: 6. This CDR3 is 14 amino acids long. The CDR3 sequence is CASSLGQGTTGYTF. The CDR3 nucleotides are TGTGCCAGCAGCTTAGGACAGGGAACTACTGGCTACACCTTC. Together with reference TRBV7-9 and TRBJ1-2, the CDR3 gives the full variable domain: DTGVSQNPRHKITKRGQNVTFRCDPISEHNRLYWYRQTLGQGPEFLTYFQNEAQLEKSRLLSDRFSAERPKGSFSTLEIQRTEQGDSAMYLCASSLGQGTTGYTFGSGTRLTVV.

The V and J genes are TRBV19 and TRBJ2-2; D is ambiguous. This CDR3 is 14 amino acids long. Germline V gene lookup returns CDR1 LNHDA and CDR2 SQIVND (reference sequence). The germline V and J ends were trimmed by 0 bases and 2 bases, with 4 bases remaining between them. The CDR3, as DNA: TGTGCCAGTAGTATAGACAGAAACACCGGGGAGCTGTTTTTT. It specifies CASSIDRNTGELFF.

The chain employs TRBV5-6 and TRBJ2-7; 7 positions agree with TRBD2. The CDR3 totals 14 residues. V was clipped by 2 bases and J by 3 bases; unmatched bases: 5. Germline loops: CDR1 SGHDT, CDR2 YYEEEE. The CDR3 DNA reads as TGTGCCAGCAGCTTCGGGACTACGGGCTACGAGCAGTACTTC. It specifies CASSFGTTGYEQYF.

The CDR3 region is CASSPEGLYGNQPQHF. CDR3 sequence (DNA): TGTGCCAGCAGCCCCGAGGGTTTATACGGGAATCAGCCCCAGCATTTT. This rearrangement joins TRBV27 to TRBJ1-5; D remains unclear. The CDR3 runs to 16 residues. V was pared by 6 bases and J by 4 bases, with 19 bases between. Per the germline V gene, CDR1 is MNHEY and CDR2 is SMNVEV (reference sequence).

This chain links TRBV6-5 with TRBJ1-6; TRBD1 matches 7 bases. V trimming: 6 bases; J trimming: 2 bases; junction bases outside the gene matches: 1. Germline CDR1 and CDR2: MNHEY and SVGAGI. This CDR3 region has 14 residues. The CDR3 sequence: CASRDRAYNSPLHF. The CDR3 coding sequence is TGTGCCAGCAGAGACAGGGCCTATAATTCACCCCTCCACTTT.

This clone was seen once. The gene calls are TRBV29-1 and TRBJ2-7, with 10 bases identical to TRBD1. The CDR3 has 17 residues. After removal of 4 bases from V and 3 bases from J, the junction contained 15 bases not matched to a gene. The germline V gene has CDR1 SQVTM and CDR2 ANQGSEA. CDR3 sequence (DNA): TGCAGCGTTGGGACGCCGGGACAGGGGCTTCTGGGCTACGAGCAGTACTTC. Its translation is CSVGTPGQGLLGYEQYF.

This sequence joins TRBV6-6 and TRBJ2-5, with TRBD2 matching over 8 bases. Losses at the gene ends were 2 bases for V and 5 bases for J; bases not matched to a gene: 1. CDR3 length: 13 residues. Germline lookup yields CDR1 MNHNY and CDR2 SVGAGI (reference sequence). DNA of the CDR3: TGTGCCAGCAGTTACCGGGGGGGGGAGACCCAGTACTTC. This codes for CASSYRGGETQYF.